The following is a TCR beta chain sequence with its context. Its antigen is unknown. The data belong to a study of regulatory T cells in long-lasting Graves disease. Study-level background: The study counted Graves' disease as persistent given over 5 years of antithyroid drugs and positive TSH receptor antibodies.

Investigators prepared the TCR beta libraries by applying iRepertoire HTBI primers and Arm-PCR of CDR3 regions. Original handling: The study identified 62 TRBV and 11 to 15 TRBJ segments across samples. TCRdb recomputed calls from the multiplex PCR reads with MiXCR, one row per CDR3 protein. The V and J calls were determined by TCRdb, not by the authors. This sample has roughly 430,000 distinct CDR3 sequences, with 21% found just once. Trimming shortened V by 5 bases and J by 5 bases, and 7 bases separated the two germline ends. CDR3 size: 12 residues. Study observations and caveats: A reduction in accuracy may have resulted from the small sample size.

The sample's time point: persistent/refractory GD, antithyroid drugs over 5 years with positive TRAb. Isolated PBMC RNA provided the starting material for the TCR library. The V and J genes are TRBV12-3 or TRBV12-4 and TRBJ2-1; D not resolved. This specimen was peripheral blood mononuclear cells (PBMCs), taken when the disease was refractory, from a patient treated with antithyroid drugs. The sequence came from a female donor with Graves disease. The CDR3 is CASSRYDNEQFF. DNA for the CDR3: TGTGCCAGCAGTCGATACGACAATGAGCAGTTCTTC.